This record covers a single TCR beta chain. Its specificity is unknown. This CDR3 is 15 amino acids long. Looked up from germline, CDR1 is MNHNS and CDR2 is SASEGT. V lost 4 bases and J 7 bases, leaving 20 bases between the germline ends. The PCR had 60 Vbeta and 13 Jbeta primers. Produced via immunoSEQ multiplex PCR; TCRdb's table is partial and in-frame only. The sample has around 150,000 clones, around 10% seen once. This record comes from a study of cytomegalovirus exposure and HLA in healthy donors. Study-wide results and caveats: Later genetic work tied a missense DCLRE1C variant to beta-chain V and J trimming. Most sequenced TCRs were rare (though some public TCRs occurred in many donors).

The source is a male donor in good health and CMV-seronegative. Material: PBMCs. The V call is TRBV6-1, the J call TRBJ2-7; the D is unclear. The CDR3 sequence: CASSVSGSNPLEQYF. CDR3 coding DNA: TGTGCCAGCAGTGTATCCGGGTCCAACCCTTTGGAGCAGTACTTC.